This TCR beta chain was captured by sequencing in a study of T cell repertoires in cytomegalovirus infection. Whole-study context: Shared public TCR beta signatures pointed to both CMV infection and a matching HLA type. Study findings and constraints: The cumulative frequency of public TCR beta families distinguished individuals who carried CMV together with the relevant HLA. Across the ex vivo response, the dominant clonotypes were HLA-C-restricted CMV-specific TCR beta clonotypes.

As concerns this clonotype: Its target is unknown.

Germline CDR1 and CDR2: SEHNR and FQNEAQ (reference sequence). The CDR3 has 16 amino acids. Trimming left V 5 bases short and J 2 bases short, with 19 bases between. MiXCR, applied by TCRdb to the reads, yields one record per CDR3 protein. The table includes under 800,000 distinct CDR3 sequences, 24% detected once. What was sequenced was CD8+ T cells from PBMCs. The source of this sequence is a human donor in good health (CMV status not recorded). Some clones in this sample may be carry-over from other donors' samples. This chain joins TRBV7-9 and TRBJ2-7, with D perhaps assigned TRBD1 or TRBD2 (5 bases each). The CDR3 is CASSGTGTEEPYEQYV. CDR3 nucleotides: TGTGCCAGCAGCGGAACCGGGACCGAAGAACCCTACGAGCAGTACGTC.